Shown below are 20 T cell receptor beta chains from a single sample sequenced in a study of a mutant IDH1 vaccine in newly diagnosed glioma. Time point denoted: week 35, safety follow-up. Vaccine doses each comprised 300 ug of mutant IDH1 20-mer peptide, with topical imiquimod. Profiled with immunoSEQ multiplex PCR; TCRdb holds only in-frame clones, not every one. Here the sample spans about 72,000 clones, roughly 83% being singletons. For these TCRs, the target antigens are not known. Sequenced material: PBMCs, taken from a glioma patient whose treatment included an IDH1 peptide vaccine. These TCRs come from a man between 18 and 29 years old with glioma.

This chain links TRBV7-9 with TRBJ1-5; D gene uncertain. CDR3 length: 12 amino acids. Trimming took off 5 bases at V and 5 bases at J, with 7 bases between the two ends. Germline V lookup: CDR1 SEHNR, CDR2 FQNEAQ (reference sequence). In nucleotides, the CDR3 is TGTGCCAGCAGCCGCGCGGATCAGCCCCAGCATTTT. Its protein is CASSRADQPQHF.

The chain has TRBV6-1 and TRBJ1-1; TRBD1 might be the D (5 bases). The length of the CDR3 is 14 residues. Looked up from germline, CDR1 is MNHNS and CDR2 is SASEGT. Trimming took off 0 bases at V and 4 bases at J, with 9 bases between the two ends. The CDR3 sequence is CASSEAKGITEAFF. The CDR3 DNA reads as TGTGCCAGCAGTGAAGCAAAGGGGATCACTGAAGCTTTCTTT.

This chain joins TRBV5-1 and TRBJ1-1; D remains unclear. The CDR3 has 13 amino acids. Germline V gives CDR1 SGHRS, CDR2 YFSETQ. Trimming cost V 5 bases and J 4 bases, with 12 bases left between them. The CDR3 DNA follows: TGCGCCAGCAGGGCGAGCTCCTCCACTGAAGCTTTCTTT. Amino acid sequence: CASRASSSTEAFF.

The J gene is TRBJ1-4, the V gene TRBV7-8; TRBD1 aligns across 7 bases. CDR1 is SGHVS and CDR2 is FQNEAQ in the germline V gene. V lost 2 bases to trimming and J lost 5 bases; unmatched junction nucleotides: 5. The CDR3 is made up of 15 amino acids. Written as DNA, the CDR3 is TGTGCCAGCAGCTTAAACAGGGGAAGGAATGAAAAACTGTTTTTT. Translated, it gives CASSLNRGRNEKLFF.

The rearrangement joins TRBV29-1 to TRBJ2-1; no clear D gene. The germline CDR1 and CDR2 sequences are SQVTM and ANQGSEA. V lost 5 bases, J lost 7 bases, and 0 bases lay in between. The CDR3 length is 8 residues. The CDR3 sequence is CSVNEQFF. The CDR3 DNA follows: TGCAGCGTTAATGAGCAGTTCTTC.

This chain joins TRBV19 and TRBJ1-1; D gene unclear. This CDR3 is built from 13 residues. Germline V gene lookup returns CDR1 LNHDA and CDR2 SQIVND (reference sequence). V shed 9 bases and J shed 4 bases, with 15 bases lying between them. For the CDR3, the DNA is TGTGCCAGCTCCCCGGGAGAGGGCACTGAAGCTTTCTTT. Protein: CASSPGEGTEAFF.

As DNA, the CDR3 is TGTGCCAGCAGCTTAGAACAGTACAATGAGCAGTTCTTC. Residues: CASSLEQYNEQFF. The V call is TRBV13, the J call TRBJ2-1; no firm D call. V shed 1 base and J shed 4 bases, with 5 bases lying between them. CDR3 length: 13 amino acids. From germline, CDR1 is PRHDT and CDR2 FYEKMQ (reference sequence).

The chain couples TRBV6-4 to TRBJ1-2; the match to TRBD1 covers 7 bases. CDR1 MRHNA and CDR2 SNTAGT come from the germline V gene. The CDR3 loop spans 13 amino acids. Trimming cost V 3 bases and J 4 bases; bases outside gene matches: 2. CDR3: CASSEGQSYGYTF. Here the CDR3 DNA reads TGTGCCAGCAGTGAGGGACAGTCCTATGGCTACACCTTC.

The V call is TRBV5-5, the J call TRBJ2-7; TRBD1 aligns across 9 bases. J lost 2 bases, V lost 0 bases, and 3 bases had no gene match. The V gene's germline CDR1 is SGHKS and CDR2 YYEKEE (reference sequence). The CDR3 contains 15 residues. CDR3 in amino acids: CASSLGGTGTYEQYF. The CDR3 nucleotides are TGTGCCAGCAGCTTGGGGGGGACAGGGACCTACGAGCAGTACTTC. Filled out from reference TRBV5-5 and TRBJ2-7, the complete variable domain reads DAGVTQSPTHLIKTRGQQVTLRCSPISGHKSVSWYQQVLGQGPQFIFQYYEKEERGRGNFPDRFSARQFPNYSSELNVNALLLGDSALYLCASSLGGTGTYEQYFGPGTRLTVT.

J is TRBJ1-2 and V is TRBV10-3, with D perhaps matching TRBD1 (6 bases). The CDR3 contains 15 residues. Per germline, CDR1 ENHRY and CDR2 SYGVKD. V was shortened by 6 bases and J by 3 bases, with 17 bases between the two germline ends. The CDR3 sequence: CAISDRVQGDYGYTF. CDR3 nucleotides: TGTGCCATCAGCGATAGAGTACAGGGAGACTATGGCTACACCTTC.

This clone was counted a few times. CDR3 residues: CAWSGGGVTEAFF. CDR3 in DNA: TGTGCCTGGAGTGGTGGGGGGGTTACTGAAGCTTTCTTT. The V and J genes are TRBV30 and TRBJ1-1, with D possibly being TRBD1 (5 bases). Trimming shortened V by 1 base and J by 5 bases, and 11 bases separated the two germline ends. This CDR3 comprises 13 residues. The V gene's germline CDR1 is GTSNPN and CDR2 SVGIG (reference sequence).

The J gene is TRBJ1-2, the V gene TRBV14, with 7 bases lining up with TRBD1. The CDR3 loop spans 16 amino acids. The V gene end was trimmed by 0 bases and the J gene end by 3 bases; junction bases not matched to a gene: 7. Germline CDR1 and CDR2: SGHDN and FVKESK. CDR3 nucleotide sequence: TGTGCCAGCAGCCAAGATTATGGGACAGACTACTATGGCTACACCTTC. Its translation: CASSQDYGTDYYGYTF.

The chain employs TRBV9 and TRBJ2-2; TRBD1 matches 10 bases. The V segment lost 3 bases and the J segment 7 bases; nucleotides outside the gene matches: 9. This CDR3 contains 16 residues. The germline gives CDR1 SGDLS, CDR2 YYNGEE. CDR3 DNA sequence: TGTGCCAGCAGCGCTCAGACAGGGGGCTTGGGCGGGGAGCTGTTTTTT. It encodes CASSAQTGGLGGELFF.

This clone was detected a few times. V gene TRBV9 combines with J gene TRBJ1-1; possibly TRBD1 for D (5 bases). Germline CDR1 is SGDLS and CDR2 is YYNGEE. The germline V and J ends were trimmed by 1 base and 2 bases, with 12 bases remaining between them. The CDR3 consists of 15 residues. CDR3 sequence reads: CASSVIGDDNTEAFF. The CDR3 nucleotides read TGTGCCAGCAGCGTAATAGGGGACGATAACACTGAAGCTTTCTTT.

V gene TRBV4-2 combines with J gene TRBJ1-3; D remains ambiguous. V lost 4 bases to trimming and J lost 0 bases, with 10 bases between them. Germline CDR1 reads LGHNA; CDR2 reads YNFKEQ. CDR3 length: 15 residues. The CDR3 here is CASSPLGSSGNTIYF. The CDR3 DNA reads as TGTGCCAGCAGCCCATTAGGGAGCTCTGGAAACACCATATATTTT.

This chain joins TRBV5-1 and TRBJ1-2, with a tentative D call TRBD1 (5 bases). Germline values: CDR1 SGHRS, CDR2 YFSETQ. V was clipped by 4 bases and J by 4 bases, with 14 bases between them. The CDR3 totals 14 residues. The CDR3 loop reads CASSPEGTGYGYTF. The CDR3, as DNA: TGCGCCAGCAGCCCGGAAGGGACGGGCTATGGCTACACCTTC.

The rearrangement joins TRBV19 to TRBJ2-3; D assignment may be TRBD1 or TRBD2 (5 bases each). This CDR3 comprises 16 residues. CDR1 and CDR2 from the germline V gene are LNHDA and SQIVND (reference sequence). Trimming left V 5 bases short and J 6 bases short, with 21 bases between. Written as DNA, the CDR3 is TGTGCCAGTAGTGCCCGACCACTTGGGGGATACGATACGCAGTATTTT. Residues: CASSARPLGGYDTQYF.

This clone was detected only a few times. The chain has TRBV7-9 and TRBJ2-7; a possible D gene is TRBD2 (6 bases). This CDR3 spans 15 amino acids. The V gene lost 3 bases and the J gene lost 6 bases, with 18 bases spanning the gap. Germline V CDR1 and CDR2: SEHNR, FQNEAQ (reference sequence). CDR3 nucleotides: TGTGCCAGCAGCTTGGGAGACGGGAGCCCTACCGAGCAGTACTTC. This sequence encodes CASSLGDGSPTEQYF.

The chain joins TRBV9 to TRBJ2-7; 7 nucleotides match TRBD2. Germline V gives CDR1 SGDLS, CDR2 YYNGEE. The V gene end was trimmed by 4 bases and the J gene end by 7 bases; junction bases not matched to a gene: 20. The CDR3 runs 17 residues. CDR3 sequence: CASSPPMGAYLREEQYF. The CDR3 region has the DNA TGTGCCAGCAGCCCACCAATGGGCGCCTACTTGCGGGAGGAGCAGTACTTC.

The V call is TRBV19, the J call TRBJ1-5; tentative D call: TRBD1 (5 bases). The V end lost 8 bases, the J end lost 6 bases, and 20 bases lay between the germline ends. CDR3 size: 15 residues. Germline V gene data show CDR1 as LNHDA and CDR2 as SQIVND (reference sequence). The CDR3 here is CASAKMGGVRQPQHF. The DNA of the CDR3 is TGTGCCAGTGCTAAGATGGGAGGGGTTCGTCAGCCCCAGCATTTT.